These 26 T cell receptor beta chains were all obtained from the same sample, sequenced in a study of T cell responses to AZD1222 COVID-19 vaccine. The table came from immunoSEQ multiplex PCR; TCRdb's copy has only in-frame clones and leaves some out. This sample has about 110,000 clones; about 92% occur once, and the top ten carry approximately 7.9%. The specimen was peripheral blood, collected 28 days after the second AZD1222 dose. The receptor set was obtained from an adult who received the AZD1222 COVID-19 vaccine.

The chain has TRBV9 and TRBJ2-2; D gene unclear. Germline CDR1 is SGDLS and CDR2 is YYNGEE. V was trimmed by 0 bases and J by 4 bases, leaving 7 bases between them. The CDR3 consists of 14 residues. The CDR3 loop is CASSVGPPTGELFF. Written as DNA, the CDR3 is TGTGCCAGCAGCGTAGGTCCACCCACCGGGGAGCTGTTTTTT.

The rearrangement joins TRBV5-1 to TRBJ2-3; 10 nucleotides match TRBD2. CDR3 length: 15 amino acids. Germline assignment: CDR1 SGHRS and CDR2 YFSETQ. The V and J ends lost 4 bases and 6 bases, in that order; junction bases with no gene match: 8. The chain's CDR3 is CASSTIAGGGDTQYF. For the CDR3, the DNA is TGCGCCAGCAGCACAATAGCGGGAGGAGGTGATACGCAGTATTTT.

The rearrangement uses TRBV6-1 and TRBJ2-1; 9 positions match TRBD2. CDR1 and CDR2 from the germline V gene are MNHNS and SASEGT. The trim removed 2 bases at V and 4 bases at J, leaving 3 bases unmatched. CDR3 length equals 15 residues. CDR3 nucleotides: TGTGCCAGCAGTGAAATGACTAGCGGATACAATGAGCAGTTCTTC. Translating gives CASSEMTSGYNEQFF.

The chain links TRBV10-3 to TRBJ2-1; TRBD2 aligns across 7 bases. CDR3 length: 18 residues. The trim removed 6 bases at V and 9 bases at J, leaving 23 bases unmatched. Germline V gene sequence: CDR1 ENHRY, CDR2 SYGVKD. The CDR3 DNA reads TGTGCCATCAGAGGTAGTCTTACGGGAGGCATCCGGGTAGGTGAGCAGTTCTTC. Its translation: CAIRGSLTGGIRVGEQFF.

V and J are TRBV5-4 and TRBJ1-1, with 9 bases that match TRBD1. Germline CDR1 is SGHNT and CDR2 is YYREEE (reference sequence). This CDR3 is built from 16 residues. The V segment lost 4 bases and the J segment 6 bases; nucleotides outside the gene matches: 13. The CDR3 region is CASSIPGQGLRAEAFF. The DNA of the CDR3 is TGTGCCAGCAGCATCCCGGGACAGGGCCTCAGGGCTGAAGCTTTCTTT.

The V call is TRBV6-5, the J call TRBJ2-7; maybe TRBD2 (5 bases). The V gene lost 5 bases and the J gene lost 3 bases, with 14 bases spanning the gap. Germline lookup yields CDR1 MNHEY and CDR2 SVGAGI. CDR3 length: 14 residues. As DNA, the CDR3 is TGTGCCAGCAGTCTCGGGATCATGAGCTACGAGCAGTACTTC. Its translation: CASSLGIMSYEQYF.

This chain connects TRBV2 to TRBJ2-7; TRBD2 matches 7 bases. After removal of 5 bases from V and 3 bases from J, the junction contained 4 bases not matched to a gene. There are 13 residues in the CDR3. Germline V gene data show CDR1 as SNHLY and CDR2 as FYNNEI. The CDR3, as DNA: TGTGCCAGCAGTCCGGGGAGGGTCTACGAGCAGTACTTC. Translation: CASSPGRVYEQYF.

This rearrangement joins TRBV19 to TRBJ1-2; 8 bases are shared with TRBD1. The CDR3 is made up of 14 amino acids. The trim removed 4 bases at V and 4 bases at J, leaving 5 bases unmatched. Germline V CDR1 and CDR2: LNHDA, SQIVND (reference sequence). The CDR3 loop reads CASSTRQGSYGYTF. CDR3 bases: TGTGCCAGTAGTACCCGACAGGGGAGCTATGGCTACACCTTC.

This chain uses TRBV7-9 with TRBJ2-3; 7 bases map to TRBD2. The germline gives CDR1 SEHNR, CDR2 FQNEAQ (reference sequence). Trimming took 5 bases from V and 3 from J; bases not matched to a gene: 17. This CDR3 is built from 18 residues. The CDR3 DNA follows: TGTGCCAGCAGCAAAGGGTTTGGGGCGGGAGTAAGGACAGATACGCAGTATTTT. Encoded protein: CASSKGFGAGVRTDTQYF.

The gene calls are TRBV7-9 and TRBJ1-1; the match to TRBD1 covers 10 bases. The CDR3 is 16 amino acids. Germline assignment: CDR1 SEHNR and CDR2 FQNEAQ (reference sequence). The J segment lost 6 bases and the V segment lost 5 bases, leaving 12 bases of the junction unmatched. This chain's CDR3 is CASSRLRTGGTAEAFF. The CDR3 region has the DNA TGTGCCAGCAGCCGTCTAAGGACAGGGGGAACGGCTGAAGCTTTCTTT.

The rearrangement uses TRBV19 and TRBJ1-1; 9 nucleotides align to TRBD1. Germline loops: CDR1 LNHDA, CDR2 SQIVND (reference sequence). This CDR3 has 16 residues. The junction had 8 bases not matched to a gene; V was cut back by 2 bases and J by 4 bases. CDR3: CASSILQGAAGTEAFF. The CDR3 DNA reads TGTGCCAGTAGTATATTACAGGGGGCGGCCGGCACTGAAGCTTTCTTT.

V usage is TRBV24-1 and J usage is TRBJ2-7; perhaps TRBD1 as D (7 bases). The V gene lost 4 bases and the J gene lost 3 bases, with 15 bases spanning the gap. The CDR3 totals 15 residues. The germline V gene encodes CDR1 KGHDR and CDR2 SFDVKD. The CDR3 is CATSDTRQGGYEQYF. The CDR3 bases are TGTGCCACCAGTGACACACGACAGGGAGGCTACGAGCAGTACTTC.

This clone appeared a few times. CDR3: CASSDHRDSSYNEQFF. The CDR3 DNA follows: TGTGCCAGCAGCGACCACAGGGATAGCTCCTACAATGAGCAGTTCTTC. The rearrangement links TRBV11-2 to TRBJ2-1; possible D gene TRBD1, 6 bases. Germline lookup yields CDR1 SGHAT and CDR2 FQNNGV. The CDR3 contains 16 residues. Trimming shortened V by 5 bases and J by 0 bases, and 14 bases separated the two germline ends.

The chain joins TRBV6-6 to TRBJ2-3; D possibly uses TRBD1 or TRBD2 (5 bases each). The CDR3 runs 13 residues. V was trimmed by 3 bases and J by 6 bases, leaving 10 bases between them. Germline lookup yields CDR1 MNHNY and CDR2 SVGAGI (reference sequence). The CDR3, as DNA: TGTGCCAGCAGTTATATGGGGGTCGATACGCAGTATTTT. Translation: CASSYMGVDTQYF.

V usage is TRBV19 and J usage is TRBJ2-5; the D is unclear. Trimming removed 6 bases from V and 2 bases from J, with 10 bases in between. Germline values: CDR1 LNHDA, CDR2 SQIVND (reference sequence). This CDR3 comprises 13 residues. In nucleotides, the CDR3 is TGTGCCAGTAGCCTTGAGTGGCAAGAGACCCAGTACTTC. Its protein is CASSLEWQETQYF. Full variable domain (rest looked up from reference TRBV19 and TRBJ2-5): DGGITQSPKYLFRKEGQNVTLSCEQNLNHDAMYWYRQDPGQGLRLIYYSQIVNDFQKGDIAEGYSVSREKKESFPLTVTSAQKNPTAFYLCASSLEWQETQYFGPGTRLLVL.

This chain links TRBV3-1 (or the pseudogene TRBV3-2) with TRBJ2-1, with 9 bases lining up with TRBD2. The CDR3 is 19 residues long. From germline, CDR1 is LGHDT and CDR2 YNNKEL (reference sequence). The V and J ends lost 4 bases and 4 bases, in that order; junction bases with no gene match: 17. CDR3 sequence reads: CASSPSSGLLAGLYNEQFF. For the CDR3, the DNA is TGTGCCAGCAGCCCCTCGTCCGGGTTGCTAGCGGGGCTTTACAATGAGCAGTTCTTC.

This clone was counted a few times. The sample has other DNA sequences that encode this CDR3 too. The chain combines TRBV3-1 (or the pseudogene TRBV3-2) with TRBJ2-7; the D is unclear. Germline CDR1 reads LGHDT; CDR2 reads YNNKEL (reference sequence). The V gene lost 1 base and the J gene lost 2 bases, with 0 bases spanning the gap. The CDR3 is 11 amino acids. This CDR3 reads CASSQAYEQYF. The DNA of the CDR3 is TGTGCCAGCAGCCAAGCCTACGAGCAGTACTTC.

The chain employs TRBV27 and TRBJ2-2; D remains ambiguous. Trimming took off 1 base at V and 1 base at J, with 7 bases between the two ends. The germline V gene has CDR1 MNHEY and CDR2 SMNVEV (reference sequence). The CDR3 has 15 amino acids. The CDR3 coding sequence is TGTGCCAGCAGTTTATATTCCGGGAACACCGGGGAGCTGTTTTTT. It is translated as CASSLYSGNTGELFF.

This clone was found a few times. Other DNA sequences in this specimen translate into the identical CDR3. The J gene is TRBJ1-1, the V gene TRBV7-9, with D unclear. The CDR3 spans 14 residues. V lost 0 bases to trimming and J lost 1 base, with 6 bases between them. In germline, CDR1 is SEHNR, CDR2 FQNEAQ (reference sequence). DNA for the CDR3: TGTGCCAGCAGCTTAGCGGCAGGGAACACTGAAGCTTTCTTT. This encodes CASSLAAGNTEAFF. Complete variable domain (other parts from reference TRBV7-9 and TRBJ1-1): DTGVSQNPRHKITKRGQNVTFRCDPISEHNRLYWYRQTLGQGPEFLTYFQNEAQLEKSRLLSDRFSAERPKGSFSTLEIQRTEQGDSAMYLCASSLAAGNTEAFFGQGTRLTVV.

J is TRBJ2-2 and V is TRBV14; D gene ambiguous. Trimming took off 1 base at V and 8 bases at J, with 8 bases between the two ends. The CDR3 length is 13 residues. Per germline, CDR1 SGHDN and CDR2 FVKESK. CDR3 DNA: TGTGCCAGCAGCCAAGTCGGGCAGGGGGAGCTGTTTTTT. This gives the protein CASSQVGQGELFF.

This CDR3 is CASRRGQGDTIYF. Here the CDR3 DNA reads TGTGCCAGCAGGCGGGGACAGGGTGACACCATATATTTT. The chain has TRBV12-3 or TRBV12-4 and TRBJ1-3, with TRBD1 matching 9 bases. The CDR3 is made up of 13 amino acids. The J segment lost 8 bases and the V segment lost 6 bases, leaving 5 bases of the junction unmatched.

This chain connects TRBV3-1 (or the pseudogene TRBV3-2) to TRBJ2-1; 7 bases agree with TRBD1. This CDR3 contains 18 residues. The V gene end was trimmed by 0 bases and the J gene end by 6 bases; junction bases not matched to a gene: 14. CDR1 and CDR2 (germline): LGHDT, YNNKEL (reference sequence). The chain's CDR3 is CASSQDRVAGGYSNEQFF. CDR3 DNA sequence: TGTGCCAGCAGCCAAGATAGGGTGGCAGGGGGTTATTCCAATGAGCAGTTCTTC.

The chain combines TRBV28 with TRBJ2-1; the match to TRBD2 covers 11 bases. The V gene's germline CDR1 is MDHEN and CDR2 SYDVKM. J lost 0 bases, V lost 6 bases, and 4 bases had no gene match. This CDR3 spans 16 amino acids. CDR3 in DNA: TGTGCCAGCAGCATAGCGGGAGGGAGCTCCTACAATGAGCAGTTCTTC. Protein: CASSIAGGSSYNEQFF.

The chain combines TRBV21-1 with TRBJ1-5; TRBD1, as called in the table, went unchecked against the DNA. TRBV21-1 is termed a pseudogene. The CDR3 totals 16 residues. CDR3 residues: CASSAKGQYSNQPQHF. Here the CDR3 DNA reads TGTGCCAGCAGCGCAAAAGGACAGTATAGCAATCAGCCCCAGCATTTT.

The genes are TRBV7-9 and TRBJ1-2; D might be TRBD1 (5 bases). The V gene lost 5 bases and the J gene lost 3 bases, with 7 bases spanning the gap. Germline V CDR1 and CDR2: SEHNR, FQNEAQ (reference sequence). CDR3 length: 12 amino acids. CDR3 amino acids: CASSQTDYGYTF. Written as DNA, the CDR3 is TGTGCCAGCAGCCAGACAGACTATGGCTACACCTTC. The full variable domain, rest sourced from reference TRBV7-9 and TRBJ1-2, is DTGVSQNPRHKITKRGQNVTFRCDPISEHNRLYWYRQTLGQGPEFLTYFQNEAQLEKSRLLSDRFSAERPKGSFSTLEIQRTEQGDSAMYLCASSQTDYGYTFGSGTRLTVV.

J is TRBJ2-7 and V is TRBV29-1; 10 nucleotides align to TRBD2. V was pared by 6 bases and J by 3 bases, with 17 bases of the junction left unmatched. CDR1 SQVTM and CDR2 ANQGSEA come from the germline V gene. The CDR3 runs 17 residues. The CDR3 loop is CSVKGVLGTSENYEQYF. CDR3 nucleotide sequence: TGCAGCGTGAAGGGGGTGCTGGGGACTAGCGAGAACTACGAGCAGTACTTC.